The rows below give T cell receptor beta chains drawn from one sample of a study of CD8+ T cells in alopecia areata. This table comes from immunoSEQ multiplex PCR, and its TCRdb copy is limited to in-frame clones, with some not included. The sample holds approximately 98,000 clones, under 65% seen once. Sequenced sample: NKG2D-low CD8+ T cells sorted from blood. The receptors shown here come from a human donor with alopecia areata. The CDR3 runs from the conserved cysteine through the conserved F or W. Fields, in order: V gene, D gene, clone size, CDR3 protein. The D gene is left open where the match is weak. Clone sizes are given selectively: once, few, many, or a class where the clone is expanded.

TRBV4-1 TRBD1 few CASRERQGLYEQYF
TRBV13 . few CASSHPGDYEQYF
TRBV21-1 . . CASNTTGAGPVREQFF
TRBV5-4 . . CASSGQVGGSSYNEQFF
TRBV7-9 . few CASSPRQSTYEQYF
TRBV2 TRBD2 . CASSAGLVGEQFF
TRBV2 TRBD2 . CASLAGVHNEQFF
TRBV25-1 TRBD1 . CASSAKGQPGYTF
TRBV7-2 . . CASSVGGDTQYF
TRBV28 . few CASSPWGGTEQYF
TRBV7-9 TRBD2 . CASSLPLSGKQLATDTQYF
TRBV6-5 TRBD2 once CASSRGLAGGFEQFF
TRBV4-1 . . CASSQGEGAYEQYF
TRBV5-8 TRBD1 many CASRIHRGRFQETQYF
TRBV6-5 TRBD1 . CASSYSDRGWNEQFF
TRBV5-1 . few CASSLVSGELFF
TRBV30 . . CAWRDRETGNTIYF
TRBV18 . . CASPDGTGELFF
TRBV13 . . CASSLAADTQYF
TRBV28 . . CASSFSAGGYEQYF
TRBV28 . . CASSLGPQHF
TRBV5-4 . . CASSLRLGTDTQYF
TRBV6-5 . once CASSYTGNEQYF
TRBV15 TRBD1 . CATSSRQGKDQETQYF
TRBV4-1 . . CASSQSVARQQFF
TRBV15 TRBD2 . CATSWLAGSSYNEQFF
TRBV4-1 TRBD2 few CASSLKAGEAYEQYF
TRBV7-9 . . CASSFAGQETQYF
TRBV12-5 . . CASGLPGRERDYGYTF
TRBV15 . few CATSRQGQPQHF
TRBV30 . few CACNRASSYEQYF
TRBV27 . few CASSLSAVLGNTIYF
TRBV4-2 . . CASSQESRDSYNEQFF
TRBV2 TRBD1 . CASSSGGDRGFNTEAFF
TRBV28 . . CASRAGAGSYTF
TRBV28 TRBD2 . CASSGRDGLNEQFF
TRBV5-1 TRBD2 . CASSLGKAGGPSYEQYF
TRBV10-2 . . CATLFDTQYF
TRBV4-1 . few CASSQVSGEETQYF
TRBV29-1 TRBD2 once CSVVWTSGRAGLYEQYF
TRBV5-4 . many CASTPGGGELFF
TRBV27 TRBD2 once CASSVTSGSPQKDF
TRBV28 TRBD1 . CASSRDREVYEQYF
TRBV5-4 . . CASSLEEGGETQYF
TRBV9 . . CASSVAVGKGHEKLFF
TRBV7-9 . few CASTPTASYEQYF
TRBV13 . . CASSFRGGQETQYF
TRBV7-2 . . CASSYRDRTQYF
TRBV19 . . CASSPRPGGMKTQYF
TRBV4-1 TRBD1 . CASSLAADRADNEQFF
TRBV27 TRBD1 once CASSPPGQEASRYGYTF
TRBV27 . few CASSLSIGYEQYF
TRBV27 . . CASSLNAGAGYEQYF
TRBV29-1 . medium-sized CSVERRDNEQFF
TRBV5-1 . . CASSLAGVNYGYTF
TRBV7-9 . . CASSRFREGASSYEQYF